This is a list of T cell receptor beta chains from one sample in a study of cytomegalovirus exposure and HLA in healthy donors. Here immunoSEQ multiplex PCR was the method, and the copy in TCRdb shows in-frame clones only, minus some. The sample includes over 100,000 clones, roughly 90% seen only once; the top ten take more than 5%. The material sequenced was PBMCs. The receptors were gathered from a woman under 30 in good health and CMV-seropositive. The CDR3 runs from the conserved cysteine through the conserved F or W.

v_call cdr3_aa
TRBV29-1 CSTGGGADTQYF
TRBV5-1 CASSLGETNTEAFF
TRBV2 CASSEWHISNQPQHF
TRBV30 CAWTNSGYSTDTQYF
TRBV19 CASRWTQNTEAFF
TRBV6-6 CASSYSSGRGYNEQFF
TRBV5-4 CASSSRDRGYGYTF
TRBV5-6 CASSFGSNTEAFF
TRBV5-1 CASSPPGEKLFF
TRBV9 CASSVAGTGGSEKLFF
TRBV19 CASNPDRGRFGELFF
TRBV7-2 CASSLAQGAYGYTF
TRBV11-2 CASSIMGLAGGLSNF
TRBV5-6 CASSLIGVAGNQPQHF
TRBV18 CASSPAKSYNEQFF
TRBV11-3 CASSFGGNTGELFF
TRBV15 CATSRDIGNPDTQYF
TRBV6-6 CASSYRTRISNQPQHF
TRBV5-6 CASSFYPGHPNTEAFF
TRBV28 CASSWTSGRGGKPDTQYF
TRBV6-1 CASSENPGLVLETQYF
TRBV4-3 CASSQDGGNTIYF
TRBV19 CATLGYGGTEAFF
TRBV7-2 CASSAYSGRRNNEQFF
TRBV10-3 CAISDGDRGVDYGYTF
TRBV5-5 CASSLIRGNEQFF
TRBV30 CAGTSGRGEQYF
TRBV6-1 CASRGTGGAGGELFF
TRBV28 CASSLKGKEQYF
TRBV4-2 CASSQVPSGRSYNEQFF
TRBV19 CASRRYGQGIEPATEAFF
TRBV27 CASSLAGGTQYF
TRBV6-5 CASSLVRGRGGYTF
TRBV4-1 CASSQGGLYGYTF
TRBV2 CANTKAGGTGELFF
TRBV19 CASSRTGSSYEQYF
TRBV14 CASSKTRNTEAFF
TRBV4-3 CASSPYRGSADEQYF
TRBV2 CASSEARAASDEQFF
TRBV19 CASSTSGVTYNEQFF
TRBV4-1 CASSQAGTGSNYGYTF
TRBV5-6 CASSPDLLAGTYNEQFF
TRBV5-1 CASSLDRGEAFF
TRBV10-3 CAISAGGGGYTF
TRBV6-5 CASSYSQALSYEQYF
TRBV29-1 CSVPSSGGPGELFF
TRBV7-9 CASSRTGDVHNEQFF
TRBV19 CASRTGNGYTF
TRBV10-2 CASSWRAFARKDTQYF
TRBV29-1 CSVGDRVHEQFF
TRBV6-4 CASSSDRWWASTLEETQYF
TRBV18 CASSPRNEKLFF
TRBV19 CATLDRGHTDTQYF
TRBV11-1 CASQRGENTDTQYF
TRBV7-8 CASSLAQPGGYEQYF
TRBV10-3 CAISESTGGTYEQYF
TRBV5-4 CASSLQGSRTGELFF